This T cell receptor (beta chain) was captured in a study of control samples from healthy donors and cancer patients. Assay: immunoSEQ multiplex PCR; the TCRdb copy retains only in-frame clones and omits some. The data show more than 45,000 clones, with about 93% seen just once and around 24% held by the top ten. The CDR3 is 15 amino acids. Germline loops: CDR1 SGHNT, CDR2 YENEEA. The V end was cut by 5 bases, the J end by 0 bases, with 14 bases between. V is TRBV11-3 and J is TRBJ2-7; D is uncertain. This TCR was recovered from a woman between 45 and 60 years old with head and neck cancer. What was sequenced was PBMCs. The CDR3: CASSPRGPSSYEQYF. In nucleotides, the CDR3 is TGTGCCAGCAGCCCACGAGGTCCCTCCTCCTACGAGCAGTACTTC.